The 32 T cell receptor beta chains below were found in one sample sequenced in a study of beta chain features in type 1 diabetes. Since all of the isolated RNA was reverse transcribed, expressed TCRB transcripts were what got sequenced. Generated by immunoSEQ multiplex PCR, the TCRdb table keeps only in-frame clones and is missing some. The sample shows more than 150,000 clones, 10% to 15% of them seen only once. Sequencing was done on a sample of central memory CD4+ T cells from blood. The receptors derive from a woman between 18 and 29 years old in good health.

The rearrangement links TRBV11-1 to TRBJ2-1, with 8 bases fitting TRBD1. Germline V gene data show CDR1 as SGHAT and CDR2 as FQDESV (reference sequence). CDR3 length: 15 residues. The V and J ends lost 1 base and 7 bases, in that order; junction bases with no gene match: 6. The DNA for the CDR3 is TGTGCCAGCAGCTTAGTTGGACAGGGAAGGAATGAGCAGTTCTTC. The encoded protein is CASSLVGQGRNEQFF.

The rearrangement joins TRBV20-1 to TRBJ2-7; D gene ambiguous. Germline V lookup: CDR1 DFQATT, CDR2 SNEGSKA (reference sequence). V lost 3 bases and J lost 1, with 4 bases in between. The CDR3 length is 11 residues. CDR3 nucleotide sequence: TGCAGTGCTAGTAAATCCTACGAGCAGTACTTC. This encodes CSASKSYEQYF.

The CDR3, as DNA: TGTGCCAGCAAAGTCAGCTCCTACAATGAGCAGTTCTTC. This translates into CASKVSSYNEQFF. The rearrangement links TRBV28 to TRBJ2-1; the D is unclear. CDR3 length: 13 amino acids. Germline V gene sequence: CDR1 MDHEN, CDR2 SYDVKM. Trimming cost V 7 bases and J 0 bases, with 7 bases left between them. Full variable domain (outside the CDR3, taken from reference TRBV28 and TRBJ2-1): DVKVTQSSRYLVKRTGEKVFLECVQDMDHENMFWYRQDPGLGLRLIYFSYDVKMKEKGDIPEGYSVSREKKERFSLILESASTNQTSMYLCASKVSSYNEQFFGPGTRLTVL.

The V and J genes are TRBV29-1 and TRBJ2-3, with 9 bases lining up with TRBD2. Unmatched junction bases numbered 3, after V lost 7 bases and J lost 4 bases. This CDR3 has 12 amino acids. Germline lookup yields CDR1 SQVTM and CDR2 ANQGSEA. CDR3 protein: CSGKREADTQYF. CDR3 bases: TGCAGCGGTAAGCGGGAGGCAGATACGCAGTATTTT.

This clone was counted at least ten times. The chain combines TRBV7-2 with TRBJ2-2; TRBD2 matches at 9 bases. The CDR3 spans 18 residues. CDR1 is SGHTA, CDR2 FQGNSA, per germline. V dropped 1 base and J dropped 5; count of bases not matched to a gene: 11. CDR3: CASSLGGGLALQTGELFF. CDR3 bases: TGTGCCAGCAGCTTAGGGGGTGGACTAGCGCTTCAAACCGGGGAGCTGTTTTTT. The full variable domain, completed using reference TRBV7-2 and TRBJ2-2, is GAGVSQSPSNKVTEKGKDVELRCDPISGHTALYWYRQSLGQGLEFLIYFQGNSAPDKSGLPSDRFSAERTGGSVSTLTIQRTQQEDSAVYLCASSLGGGLALQTGELFFGEGSRLTVL.

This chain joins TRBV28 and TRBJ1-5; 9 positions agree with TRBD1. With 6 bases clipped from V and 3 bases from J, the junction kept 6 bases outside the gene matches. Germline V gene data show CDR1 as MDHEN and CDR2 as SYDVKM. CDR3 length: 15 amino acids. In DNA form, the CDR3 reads TGTGCCAGCAGCCCCGGGACAGGGTACAATCAGCCCCAGCATTTT. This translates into CASSPGTGYNQPQHF.

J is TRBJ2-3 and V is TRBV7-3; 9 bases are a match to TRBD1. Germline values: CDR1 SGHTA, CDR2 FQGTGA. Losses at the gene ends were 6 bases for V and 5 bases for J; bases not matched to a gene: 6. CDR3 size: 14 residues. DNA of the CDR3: TGTGCCAGCAGTTTGACAGGGGGGATAGATACGCAGTATTTT. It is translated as CASSLTGGIDTQYF. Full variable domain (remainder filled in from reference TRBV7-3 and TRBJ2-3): GAGVSQTPSNKVTEKGKYVELRCDPISGHTALYWYRQSLGQGPEFLIYFQGTGAADDSGLPNDRFFAVRPEGSVSTLKIQRTERGDSAVYLCASSLTGGIDTQYFGPGTRLTVL.

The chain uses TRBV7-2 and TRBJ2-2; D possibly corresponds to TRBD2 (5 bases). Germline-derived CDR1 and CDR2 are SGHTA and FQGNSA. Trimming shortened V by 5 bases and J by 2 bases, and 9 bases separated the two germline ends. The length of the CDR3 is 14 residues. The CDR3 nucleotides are TGTGCCAGCAGCCAAGACTATAACACCGGGGAGCTGTTTTTT. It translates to CASSQDYNTGELFF.

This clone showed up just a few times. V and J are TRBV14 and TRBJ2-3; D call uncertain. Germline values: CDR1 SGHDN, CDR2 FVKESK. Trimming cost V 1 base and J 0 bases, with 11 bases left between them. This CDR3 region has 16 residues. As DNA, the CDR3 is TGTGCCAGCAGCCAAGTGTACTACCCTAGCACAGATACGCAGTATTTT. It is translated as CASSQVYYPSTDTQYF. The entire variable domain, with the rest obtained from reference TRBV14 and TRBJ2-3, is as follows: EAGVTQFPSHSVIEKGQTVTLRCDPISGHDNLYWYRRVMGKEIKFLLHFVKESKQDESGMPNNRFLAERTGGTYSTLKVQPAELEDSGVYFCASSQVYYPSTDTQYFGPGTRLTVL.

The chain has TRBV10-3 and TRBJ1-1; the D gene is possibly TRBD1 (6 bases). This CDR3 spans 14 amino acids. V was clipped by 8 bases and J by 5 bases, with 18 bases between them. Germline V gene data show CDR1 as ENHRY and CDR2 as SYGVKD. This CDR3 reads CAIGLGQGSTEAFF. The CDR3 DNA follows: TGTGCCATCGGATTGGGGCAGGGGTCAACTGAAGCTTTCTTT.

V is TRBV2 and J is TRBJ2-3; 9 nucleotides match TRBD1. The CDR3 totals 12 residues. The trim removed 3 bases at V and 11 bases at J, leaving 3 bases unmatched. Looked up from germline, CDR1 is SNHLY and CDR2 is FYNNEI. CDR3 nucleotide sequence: TGTGCCAGCAGTGAGACAGGGGGAAAGCAGTATTTT. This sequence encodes CASSETGGKQYF.

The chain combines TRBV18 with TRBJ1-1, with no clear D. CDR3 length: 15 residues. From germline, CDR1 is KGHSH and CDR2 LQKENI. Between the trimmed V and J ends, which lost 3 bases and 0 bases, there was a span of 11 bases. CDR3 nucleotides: TGTGCCAGCTCACCCCGCGGGTCCATGAACACTGAAGCTTTCTTT. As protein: CASSPRGSMNTEAFF.

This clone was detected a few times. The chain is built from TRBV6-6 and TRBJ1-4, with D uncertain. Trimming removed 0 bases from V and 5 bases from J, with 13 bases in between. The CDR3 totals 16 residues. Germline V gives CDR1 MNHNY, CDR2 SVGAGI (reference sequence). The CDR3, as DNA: TGTGCCAGCAGTTACTCGTACCGAGGGATAAATGAAAAACTGTTTTTT. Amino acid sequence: CASSYSYRGINEKLFF.

The CDR3 nucleotides read TGTGCCAGCAGCCTACGGGGAGGTAACACCGGGGAGCTGTTTTTT. It is translated as CASSLRGGNTGELFF. The chain joins TRBV6-1 to TRBJ2-2; TRBD2 is a possible D gene (6 bases). Germline CDR1 reads MNHNS; CDR2 reads SASEGT. V was shortened by 6 bases and J by 2 bases, with 13 bases between the two germline ends. The CDR3 totals 15 residues.

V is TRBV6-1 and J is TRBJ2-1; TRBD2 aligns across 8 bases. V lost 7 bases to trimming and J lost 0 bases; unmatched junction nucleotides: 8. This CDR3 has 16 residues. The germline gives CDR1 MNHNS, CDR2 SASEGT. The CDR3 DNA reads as TGTGCCAGCATTGAGACTAGCGCTAGCTCCTACAATGAGCAGTTCTTC. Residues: CASIETSASSYNEQFF.

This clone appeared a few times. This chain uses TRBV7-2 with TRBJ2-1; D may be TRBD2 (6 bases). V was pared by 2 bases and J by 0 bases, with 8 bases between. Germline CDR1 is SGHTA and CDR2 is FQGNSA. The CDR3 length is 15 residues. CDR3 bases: TGTGCCAGCAGCTTAACCGGGAGCTCCTACAATGAGCAGTTCTTC. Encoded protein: CASSLTGSSYNEQFF.

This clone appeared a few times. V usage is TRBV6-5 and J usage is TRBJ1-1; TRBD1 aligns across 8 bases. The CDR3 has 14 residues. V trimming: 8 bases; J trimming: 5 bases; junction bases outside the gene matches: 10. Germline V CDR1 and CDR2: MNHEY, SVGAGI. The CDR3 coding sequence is TGTGCCAGCCGAATATTCAGGGGGCGAACTGAAGCTTTCTTT. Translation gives CASRIFRGRTEAFF.

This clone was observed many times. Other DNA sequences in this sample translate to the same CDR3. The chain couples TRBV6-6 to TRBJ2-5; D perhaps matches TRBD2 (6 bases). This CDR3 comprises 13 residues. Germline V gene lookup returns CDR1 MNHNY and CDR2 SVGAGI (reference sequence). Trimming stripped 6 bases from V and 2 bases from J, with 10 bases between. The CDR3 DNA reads TGTGCCAGCAGGCGGGGTCAACAAGAGACCCAGTACTTC. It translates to CASRRGQQETQYF.

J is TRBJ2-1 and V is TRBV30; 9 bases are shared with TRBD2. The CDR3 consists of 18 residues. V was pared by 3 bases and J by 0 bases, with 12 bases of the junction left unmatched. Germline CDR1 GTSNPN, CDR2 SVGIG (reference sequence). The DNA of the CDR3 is TGTGCCTGGAGGTCGACTAGCGGAAACGGACCCTCCTACAATGAGCAGTTCTTC. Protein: CAWRSTSGNGPSYNEQFF.

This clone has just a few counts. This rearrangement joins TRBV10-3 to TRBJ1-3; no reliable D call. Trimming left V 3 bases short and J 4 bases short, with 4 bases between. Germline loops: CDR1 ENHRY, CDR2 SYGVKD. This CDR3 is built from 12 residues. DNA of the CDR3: TGTGCCATCAGTGAAGAGGGAAACACCATATATTTT. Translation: CAISEEGNTIYF.

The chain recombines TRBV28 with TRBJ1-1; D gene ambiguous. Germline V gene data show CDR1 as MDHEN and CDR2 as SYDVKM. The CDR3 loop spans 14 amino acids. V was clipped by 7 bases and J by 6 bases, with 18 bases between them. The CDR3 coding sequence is TGTGCCAGCATCCGAGACATGGGTAGCGCTGAAGCTTTCTTT. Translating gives CASIRDMGSAEAFF.

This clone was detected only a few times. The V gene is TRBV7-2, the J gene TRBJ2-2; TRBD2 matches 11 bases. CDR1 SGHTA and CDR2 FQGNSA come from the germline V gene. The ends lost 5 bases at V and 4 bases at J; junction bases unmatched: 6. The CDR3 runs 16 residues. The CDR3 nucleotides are TGTGCCAGCAGCCCCCGACTAGCGGGACCCACCGGGGAGCTGTTTTTT. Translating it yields CASSPRLAGPTGELFF.

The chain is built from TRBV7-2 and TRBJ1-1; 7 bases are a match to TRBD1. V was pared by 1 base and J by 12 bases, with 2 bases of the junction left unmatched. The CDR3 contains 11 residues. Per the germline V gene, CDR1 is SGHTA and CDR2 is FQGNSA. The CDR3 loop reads CASSLGQGPFF. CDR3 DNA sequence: TGTGCCAGCAGCTTAGGACAGGGTCCTTTCTTT. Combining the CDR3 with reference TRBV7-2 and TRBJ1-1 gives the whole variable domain GAGVSQSPSNKVTEKGKDVELRCDPISGHTALYWYRQSLGQGLEFLIYFQGNSAPDKSGLPSDRFSAERTGGSVSTLTIQRTQQEDSAVYLCASSLGQGPFFGQGTRLTVV.

The CDR3 DNA reads TGTGCCAGCAGCACTTTCTCCAGACAGGCGCTCTACGAGCAGTACTTC. Translating gives CASSTFSRQALYEQYF. The genes are TRBV21-1 and TRBJ2-7; the table gives TRBD1 as D, unverified against the DNA. TRBV21-1 is a listed pseudogene. This CDR3 has 16 amino acids.

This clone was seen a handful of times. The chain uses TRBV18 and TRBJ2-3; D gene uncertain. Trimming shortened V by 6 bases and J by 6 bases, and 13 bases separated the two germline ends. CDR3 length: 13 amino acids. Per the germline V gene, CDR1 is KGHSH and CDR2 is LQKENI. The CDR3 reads CASSRNPQDTQYF. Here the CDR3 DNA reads TGTGCCAGCTCCCGCAATCCCCAGGATACGCAGTATTTT.

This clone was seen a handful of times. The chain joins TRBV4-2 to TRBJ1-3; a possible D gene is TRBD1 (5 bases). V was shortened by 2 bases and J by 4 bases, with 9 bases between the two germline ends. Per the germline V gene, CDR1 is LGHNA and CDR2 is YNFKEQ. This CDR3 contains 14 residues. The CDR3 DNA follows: TGTGCCAGCAGCCAACAGGGTCAGGGAAACACCATATATTTT. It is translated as CASSQQGQGNTIYF.

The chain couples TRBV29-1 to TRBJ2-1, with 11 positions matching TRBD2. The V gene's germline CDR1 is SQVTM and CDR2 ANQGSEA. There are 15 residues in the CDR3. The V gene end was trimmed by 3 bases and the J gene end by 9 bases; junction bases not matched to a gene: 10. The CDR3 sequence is CSVETPSGRRGEQFF. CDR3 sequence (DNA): TGCAGCGTTGAGACACCTAGCGGGAGGAGGGGTGAGCAGTTCTTC.

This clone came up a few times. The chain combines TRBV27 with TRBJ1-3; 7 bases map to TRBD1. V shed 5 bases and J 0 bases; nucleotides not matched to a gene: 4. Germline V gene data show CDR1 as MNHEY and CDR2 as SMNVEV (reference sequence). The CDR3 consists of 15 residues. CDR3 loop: CASSAGQSSGNTIYF. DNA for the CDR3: TGTGCCAGCAGTGCGGGACAGAGCTCTGGAAACACCATATATTTT.

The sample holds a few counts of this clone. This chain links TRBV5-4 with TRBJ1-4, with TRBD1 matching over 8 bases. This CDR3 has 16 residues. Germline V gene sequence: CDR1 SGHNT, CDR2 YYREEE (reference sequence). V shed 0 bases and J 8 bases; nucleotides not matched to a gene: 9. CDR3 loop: CASSLGGGQGQEKLFF. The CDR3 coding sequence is TGTGCCAGCAGCTTGGGGGGAGGACAGGGTCAGGAAAAACTGTTTTTT. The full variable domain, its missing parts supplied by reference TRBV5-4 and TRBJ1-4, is ETGVTQSPTHLIKTRGQQVTLRCSSQSGHNTVSWYQQALGQGPQFIFQYYREEENGRGNFPPRFSGLQFPNYSSELNVNALELDDSALYLCASSLGGGQGQEKLFFGSGTQLSVL.

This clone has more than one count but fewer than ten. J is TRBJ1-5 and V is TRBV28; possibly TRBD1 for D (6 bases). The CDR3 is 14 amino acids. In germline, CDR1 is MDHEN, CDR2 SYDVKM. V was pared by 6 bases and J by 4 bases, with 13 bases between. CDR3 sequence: CASRLGQLNQPQHF. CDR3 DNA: TGTGCCAGCAGGCTTGGACAGCTAAATCAGCCCCAGCATTTT.

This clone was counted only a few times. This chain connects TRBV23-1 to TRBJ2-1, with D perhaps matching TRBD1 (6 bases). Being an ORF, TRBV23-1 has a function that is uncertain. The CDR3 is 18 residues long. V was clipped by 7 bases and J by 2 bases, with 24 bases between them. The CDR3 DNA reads TGCGCCAGCATCACTTTTCTCTCCCACAGGGTTCCCTACAATGAGCAGTTCTTC. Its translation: CASITFLSHRVPYNEQFF.

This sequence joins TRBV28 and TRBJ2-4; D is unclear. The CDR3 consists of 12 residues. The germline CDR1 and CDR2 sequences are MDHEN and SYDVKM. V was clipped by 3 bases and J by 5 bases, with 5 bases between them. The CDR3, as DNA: TGTGCCAGCAGTTTCTCGGAAAACATTCAGTACTTC. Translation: CASSFSENIQYF.